Shown below are 2 T cell receptor beta chains from a single sample sequenced in a study of shared clonotypes between healthy human individuals. The method was immunoSEQ multiplex PCR; TCRdb's version includes in-frame clones alone and lacks a portion of them. The data show about 2.4 million clones, around nine tenths seen once. Sequenced material: naive CD4+ T cells sorted from blood. The subset denotes: CD45RA+ positively selected. Receptor source: a man aged 18-30 years in good health.

This chain joins TRBV19 and TRBJ2-5; D unresolved. CDR1 is LNHDA, CDR2 SQIVND, per germline (reference sequence). This CDR3 contains 15 residues. V gave up 4 bases and J gave up 1 base, with 13 bases separating them. The CDR3 loop is CASSTTQTRQETQYF. DNA for the CDR3: TGTGCCAGTAGTACTACGCAGACACGCCAAGAGACCCAGTACTTC. The whole variable domain, filled in from reference TRBV19 and TRBJ2-5, reads DGGITQSPKYLFRKEGQNVTLSCEQNLNHDAMYWYRQDPGQGLRLIYYSQIVNDFQKGDIAEGYSVSREKKESFPLTVTSAQKNPTAFYLCASSTTQTRQETQYFGPGTRLLVL.

The rearrangement joins TRBV13 to TRBJ2-7, with a tentative D call TRBD2 (6 bases). Per the germline V gene, CDR1 is PRHDT and CDR2 is FYEKMQ (reference sequence). Deletions cut 7 bases from V and 7 bases from J, with 17 bases between. There are 13 residues in the CDR3. The CDR3 loop reads CASNPGGSGEQYF. CDR3 nucleotides: TGTGCCAGCAACCCCGGGGGTTCCGGGGAGCAGTACTTC.